This T cell receptor beta chain was sequenced in a study of CD8+CD57+ T cells in acquired aplastic anemia. Across the whole study: 3.2 ug was the average amount of DNA from sorted CD4+ and CD8+ cells. Findings and limits, study-wide: Patients and controls were found to share over 25 CD8+ CDR3 sequences.

This clonotype was seen a single time. Antigen specificity is unknown. The junction departs from germline at one end; a sequencing error may be responsible. Patients chosen for sequencing had shown CD8+CD57+ cell expansion by flow cytometry. Severe acquired aplastic anemia affected all patients. By the time of blood sampling, patients had still received no therapy. The study profiled TCR beta VDJ and CDR3 using genomic DNA as template. TCRdb fed the reads into MiXCR, producing one record per CDR3 protein. The sample yields approximately 220,000 distinct CDR3 sequences, around 43% seen once. The germline CDR1 and CDR2 sequences are LNHDA and SQIVND (reference sequence). The CDR3 runs to 14 residues.

The rearrangement links TRBV19 to TRBJ1-1; D is perhaps TRBD1 (5 bases). This TCR derives from a human donor with aplastic anemia. The sequencing sample was made of sorted CD4+, CD8+, or CD8+CD57+ T cells (not recorded which) from PBMCs. In nucleotides, the CDR3 is TGTGCCAGTAGCACAGGACGGATGAACGCTGAAGTTTTCTTT. Translating it yields CASSTGRMNAEVFF.